The 16 T cell receptor beta chains below were found in one sample sequenced in a study of CXCR3-negative and CXCR3-positive naive CD8 T cells. Libraries of TRB cDNA were made by 5' RACE and carried UMIs. Using the 5' RACE reads, TCRdb records one entry per CDR3 protein without DNA. The sample has over 70,000 distinct CDR3 sequences. Sequencing was performed on naive CXCR3- CD8+ T cells from blood. Subset reported: CD45RO-CCR7+CD27+CD95- naive CD8+ T cells lacking CXCR3 (TNR3-). These receptors came from a human donor in good health. Some clones in this sample may be carry-over from other donors' samples.

This chain connects TRBV19 to TRBJ2-3; TCRdb lists TRBD2, though no DNA is available to test this call. CDR1 is LNHDA, CDR2 SQIVND, per germline (reference sequence). The CDR3 covers 15 residues. CDR3 loop: CASSSFSGDTDTQYF.

The genes are TRBV7-6 and TRBJ2-7; there is no DNA to check the TCRdb D call of TRBD2. This CDR3 spans 13 amino acids. Germline V lookup: CDR1 SGHVS, CDR2 FNYEAQ. The CDR3 reads CASSLRAQYEQYF.

V is TRBV7-9 and J is TRBJ2-1; without DNA, the TCRdb call of TRBD2 cannot be checked. Germline CDR1 and CDR2: SEHNR and FQNEAQ (reference sequence). This CDR3 is 14 amino acids long. The CDR3 sequence is CASSWTPGNNEQFF.

The CDR3 loop reads CASSPRLAGHTDTQYF. The gene calls are TRBV9 and TRBJ2-3; TCRdb reports TRBD2, a call that lacks DNA to check it against. CDR1 SGDLS and CDR2 YYNGEE come from the germline V gene. The CDR3 loop spans 16 amino acids.

The rearrangement uses TRBV5-1 and TRBJ2-2; no DNA is available, so the TRBD1 call from TCRdb remains unchecked. Per germline, CDR1 SGHRS and CDR2 YFSETQ. The CDR3 contains 17 residues. This CDR3 is CASSLAYRGEGTGELFF.

The CDR3 reads CASSPGPTGDYGYTF. The V call is TRBV28, the J call TRBJ1-2; the TRBD1 assignment by TCRdb is unverifiable without DNA. Germline V CDR1 and CDR2: MDHEN, SYDVKM. The CDR3 totals 15 residues.

V is TRBV6-5 and J is TRBJ2-7. Germline CDR1 and CDR2: MNHEY and SVGAGI. This CDR3 comprises 13 residues. CDR3 region: CASRRQGVHEQYF.

The chain recombines TRBV6-5 with TRBJ2-7; TCRdb reports TRBD1, a call that lacks DNA to check it against. Germline CDR1 MNHEY, CDR2 SVGAGI. The CDR3 has 15 residues. This CDR3 is CASSYSGDSSYEQYF.

This chain links TRBV7-9 with TRBJ2-4. CDR1 and CDR2 from the germline V gene are SEHNR and FQNEAQ (reference sequence). The CDR3 runs to 16 residues. The CDR3 protein is CASSLAPTSAKNIQYF. Full variable domain (missing parts from reference TRBV7-9 and TRBJ2-4): DTGVSQNPRHKITKRGQNVTFRCDPISEHNRLYWYRQTLGQGPEFLTYFQNEAQLEKSRLLSDRFSAERPKGSFSTLEIQRTEQGDSAMYLCASSLAPTSAKNIQYFGAGTRLSVL.

V usage is TRBV29-1 and J usage is TRBJ2-7; the D call of TRBD1 rests on TCRdb alone, since no DNA is present to check it. This CDR3 region has 13 residues. Germline loops: CDR1 SQVTM, CDR2 ANQGSEA. The CDR3 loop reads CSVTGLASYEQYF.

V usage is TRBV13 and J usage is TRBJ1-2. The CDR3 spans 13 residues. Germline V gene data show CDR1 as PRHDT and CDR2 as FYEKMQ (reference sequence). This CDR3 is CASSLGWRESDTF.

The rearrangement joins TRBV20-1 to TRBJ2-1; TCRdb returns TRBD2, unconfirmable since there is no DNA. The CDR3 has 16 residues. The germline CDR1 and CDR2 sequences are DFQATT and SNEGSKA (reference sequence). CDR3 sequence: CSAAPLAGDRYNEQFF.

The chain is built from TRBV25-1 and TRBJ2-1; TCRdb selects TRBD1, and the lack of DNA leaves this call unchecked. CDR1 is MGHDK and CDR2 is SYGVNS in the germline V gene. There are 17 residues in the CDR3. This CDR3 is CASSDGTGFPFYNEQFF.

CDR3 sequence reads: CSATGTLEVEQYF. The chain is built from TRBV20-1 and TRBJ2-7; TCRdb picks TRBD1, but there is no DNA to check that call. CDR3 length equals 13 residues. The germline V gene has CDR1 DFQATT and CDR2 SNEGSKA (reference sequence).

The rearrangement uses TRBV20-1 and TRBJ2-5; TCRdb returns TRBD1, unconfirmable since there is no DNA. Looked up from germline, CDR1 is DFQATT and CDR2 is SNEGSKA (reference sequence). This CDR3 spans 14 amino acids. CDR3 region: CSAPPPGARETQYF.

The rearrangement joins TRBV19 to TRBJ2-1; TCRdb gives TRBD1 as the D gene, but with no DNA this cannot be confirmed. The CDR3 covers 16 residues. The germline V gene has CDR1 LNHDA and CDR2 SQIVND (reference sequence). CDR3 sequence: CASSIFGTGSRNEQFF.